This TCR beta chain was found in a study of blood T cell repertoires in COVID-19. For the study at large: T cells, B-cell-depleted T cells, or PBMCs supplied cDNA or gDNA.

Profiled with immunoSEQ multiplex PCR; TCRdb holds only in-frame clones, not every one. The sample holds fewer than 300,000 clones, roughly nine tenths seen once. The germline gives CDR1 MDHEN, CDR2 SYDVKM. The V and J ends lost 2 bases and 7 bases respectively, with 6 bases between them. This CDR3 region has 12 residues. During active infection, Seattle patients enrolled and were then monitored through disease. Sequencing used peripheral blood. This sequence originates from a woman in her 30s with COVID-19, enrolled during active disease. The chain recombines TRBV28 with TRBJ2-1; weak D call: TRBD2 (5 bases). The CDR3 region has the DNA TGTGCCAGCAGTTTAGTAGCGAATGAGCAGTTCTTC. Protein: CASSLVANEQFF.